The entry below gives a single TCR beta chain sequence along with its context. This sample was taken from a study of blood T cell repertoires in COVID-19. Germline V CDR1 and CDR2: LGHNA, YSLEER. The CDR3 sequence is 14 residues long. Between the trimmed V and J ends, which lost 4 bases and 0 bases, there was a span of 9 bases. Sequenced by immunoSEQ multiplex PCR; TCRdb stores in-frame clones only, minus some. The sample records 300,000 to 400,000 clones, 91% being singletons. What was sequenced was peripheral blood. The V call is TRBV4-3, the J call TRBJ2-5; D might be TRBD2 (6 bases). This clonotype was obtained from a woman under 30 who had recovered from COVID-19. In DNA form, the CDR3 reads TGCGCCAGCAGCCTTGGGAGGTACCAAGAGACCCAGTACTTC. Translated, it gives CASSLGRYQETQYF.